These 23 T cell receptor beta chains came from one sample sequenced in a study of shared clonotypes between healthy human individuals. Clones were read by immunoSEQ multiplex PCR, and TCRdb kept only the in-frame ones, dropping some. The repertoire includes approximately 2.3 million clones, approximately 95% of them detected once, and roughly 0.36% sits in the top ten. Material for sequencing was naive CD4+ T cells from PBMCs. The subset denotes: CD45RA+ positively selected. The receptors derive from a man aged 18 to 30 in good health. Some clones in this sample may be carry-over from other donors' samples.

The chain combines TRBV4-1 with TRBJ2-7, with TRBD2 matching 7 bases. The CDR3 runs 16 residues. V was clipped by 4 bases and J by 6 bases; unmatched bases: 15. Germline V gene lookup returns CDR1 MGHRA and CDR2 YSYEKL. CDR3 sequence: CASSPRLGGRAGEQYF. DNA of the CDR3: TGCGCCAGCAGCCCCCGATTGGGAGGGAGGGCCGGCGAGCAGTACTTC.

As to this clone: At the DNA level, this CDR3 is encoded by other sequences in the same sample as well. V is TRBV5-4 and J is TRBJ2-7; 9 bases match TRBD1. The CDR3 contains 14 residues. CDR1 SGHNT and CDR2 YYREEE come from the germline V gene (reference sequence). The V gene end was trimmed by 4 bases and the J gene end by 2 bases; junction bases not matched to a gene: 4. CDR3 loop: CASSSGQGTYEQYF. DNA of the CDR3: TGTGCCAGCAGCAGTGGACAGGGGACCTACGAGCAGTACTTC.

This chain connects TRBV5-4 to TRBJ1-5; D is perhaps TRBD1 (5 bases). V lost 4 bases to trimming and J lost 0 bases, with 8 bases between them. CDR3 length: 14 amino acids. Germline CDR1 reads SGHNT; CDR2 reads YYREEE (reference sequence). CDR3 DNA: TGTGCCAGCAGCCGGGACGGTAGCAATCAGCCCCAGCATTTT. Translated: CASSRDGSNQPQHF.

V gene TRBV19 combines with J gene TRBJ2-2; the D gene is possibly TRBD2 (5 bases). Germline CDR1 reads LNHDA; CDR2 reads SQIVND (reference sequence). This CDR3 spans 15 amino acids. V was clipped by 3 bases and J by 3 bases, with 11 bases between them. DNA of the CDR3: TGTGCCAGTAGTATTACTAGTTCATACACCGGGGAGCTGTTTTTT. Amino acids: CASSITSSYTGELFF.

V gene TRBV25-1 combines with J gene TRBJ2-7; 7 nucleotides line up with TRBD1. Per germline, CDR1 MGHDK and CDR2 SYGVNS. The CDR3 has 14 residues. Losses at the gene ends were 6 bases for V and 6 bases for J; bases not matched to a gene: 11. The CDR3 spells CASRQGTVSGEQYF. In DNA, the CDR3 is TGTGCCAGCAGACAGGGGACGGTCTCGGGCGAGCAGTACTTC.

The rearrangement uses TRBV30 and TRBJ2-7; TRBD2 matches at 7 bases. The CDR3 runs 15 residues. Germline CDR1 GTSNPN, CDR2 SVGIG (reference sequence). With 3 bases clipped from V and 5 bases from J, the junction kept 13 bases outside the gene matches. DNA of the CDR3: TGTGCCTGGAGAAAGGCGGGAGTTTTCCTTGACGAGCAGTACTTC. As protein: CAWRKAGVFLDEQYF.

J is TRBJ2-5 and V is TRBV5-1; D uncertain. The germline V gene encodes CDR1 SGHRS and CDR2 YFSETQ. The CDR3 is 13 residues long. With 0 bases removed from V and 4 bases from J, the gap between germline ends came to 7 bases. The CDR3 here is CASSLESGETQYF. In DNA, the CDR3 is TGCGCCAGCAGCTTGGAGTCAGGAGAGACCCAGTACTTC.

This chain joins TRBV28 and TRBJ1-2; 12 bases match TRBD1. V gave up 5 bases and J gave up 5 bases; unmatched junction bases: 15. Germline values: CDR1 MDHEN, CDR2 SYDVKM. This CDR3 has 18 residues. The CDR3 reads CASSDAGTGGIFSYGYTF. CDR3 in DNA: TGTGCCAGCAGTGACGCCGGGACAGGGGGCATCTTTTCGTATGGCTACACCTTC.

V gene TRBV4-1 combines with J gene TRBJ1-5; possibly TRBD1 for D (5 bases). The CDR3 sequence is 16 residues long. The V and J ends lost 1 base and 0 bases respectively, with 10 bases between them. The V gene's germline CDR1 is MGHRA and CDR2 YSYEKL. CDR3 region: CASSQVGDSSNQPQHF. CDR3 nucleotides: TGCGCCAGCAGCCAAGTTGGCGACAGTAGCAATCAGCCCCAGCATTTT.

The chain recombines TRBV10-2 with TRBJ1-4; the D gene is possibly TRBD1 (6 bases). Germline CDR1 is WSHSY and CDR2 is SAAADI. This CDR3 is built from 15 residues. V lost 8 bases, J lost 0 bases, and 13 bases lay in between. As DNA, the CDR3 is TGCGCCAGCCACTTCGGACAGACAACTAATGAAAAACTGTTTTTT. Amino acid sequence: CASHFGQTTNEKLFF.

V gene TRBV10-3 combines with J gene TRBJ1-4; weak D call: TRBD1 (5 bases). V shed 3 bases and J shed 8 bases, with 13 bases lying between them. Germline assignment: CDR1 ENHRY and CDR2 SYGVKD. The CDR3 sequence is 14 residues long. Here the CDR3 DNA reads TGTGCCATCAGTGATGGGGGAGATCGAGAAAAACTGTTTTTT. This translates into CAISDGGDREKLFF.

The rearrangement links TRBV28 to TRBJ1-2; D gene ambiguous. This CDR3 has 12 amino acids. Germline V gives CDR1 MDHEN, CDR2 SYDVKM. V shed 2 bases and J shed 6 bases, with 7 bases lying between them. The CDR3 region has the DNA TGTGCCAGCAGTTTAAGACAAGATGGCTACACCTTC. It codes for CASSLRQDGYTF.

J is TRBJ1-3 and V is TRBV6-6; perhaps TRBD1 as D (5 bases). Trimming removed 6 bases at V and 2 bases at J, with 17 bases between. The CDR3 is made up of 16 amino acids. Germline CDR1 and CDR2: MNHNY and SVGAGI (reference sequence). DNA of the CDR3: TGTGCCAGCAGCCGGGACCTCCTCGCGGCTGGAAACACCATATATTTT. Its protein product is CASSRDLLAAGNTIYF.

The CDR3 DNA is TGTGCCAGCACTCGCGATCCCACTCAGCCCCAGCATTTT. This translates into CASTRDPTQPQHF. The gene calls are TRBV2 and TRBJ1-5; no firm D call. Trimming shortened V by 7 bases and J by 6 bases, and 13 bases separated the two germline ends. This CDR3 has 13 residues. CDR1 is SNHLY, CDR2 FYNNEI, per germline.

Note on this clone: Other DNA sequences of this sample code for an identical CDR3. This chain connects TRBV18 to TRBJ2-7; D remains ambiguous. With 3 bases removed from V and 0 bases from J, the gap between germline ends came to 6 bases. This CDR3 comprises 13 residues. Germline CDR1 and CDR2: KGHSH and LQKENI. The CDR3 spells CASSPKSSYEQYF. The CDR3 DNA is TGTGCCAGCTCACCCAAGAGCTCCTACGAGCAGTACTTC.

The chain uses TRBV9 and TRBJ2-1; no reliable D call. The CDR3 spans 13 residues. V gave up 4 bases and J gave up 5 bases, with 10 bases separating them. CDR1 and CDR2 from the germline V gene are SGDLS and YYNGEE. The CDR3, as DNA: TGTGCCAGCAGCATACAGACGGACAATGAGCAGTTCTTC. It specifies CASSIQTDNEQFF.

V usage is TRBV14 and J usage is TRBJ2-7; 7 bases fit TRBD1. This CDR3 is built from 17 residues. Germline V lookup: CDR1 SGHDN, CDR2 FVKESK. The V and J ends lost 4 bases and 3 bases, in that order; junction bases with no gene match: 15. CDR3 sequence reads: CASSPYFVGTDRYEQYF. The CDR3 DNA reads TGTGCCAGCAGCCCTTACTTTGTAGGGACAGATCGCTACGAGCAGTACTTC. The full variable domain, completed using reference TRBV14 and TRBJ2-7, is EAGVTQFPSHSVIEKGQTVTLRCDPISGHDNLYWYRRVMGKEIKFLLHFVKESKQDESGMPNNRFLAERTGGTYSTLKVQPAELEDSGVYFCASSPYFVGTDRYEQYFGPGTRLTVT.

The CDR3 protein is CASSIRSKYGYTF. DNA of the CDR3: TGTGCCAGTAGTATCAGAAGTAAATATGGCTACACCTTC. V gene TRBV19 combines with J gene TRBJ1-2; D is unresolved. This CDR3 is 13 amino acids long. V was trimmed by 3 bases and J by 5 bases, leaving 10 bases between them. Germline lookup yields CDR1 LNHDA and CDR2 SQIVND (reference sequence).

The rearrangement links TRBV10-3 to TRBJ1-1; D might be TRBD1 (5 bases). The CDR3 is made up of 15 amino acids. The V end was cut by 5 bases, the J end by 1 base, with 14 bases between. Germline CDR1 reads ENHRY; CDR2 reads SYGVKD. CDR3 sequence: CAISNGDLRNTEAFF. The CDR3 nucleotides read TGTGCCATCAGTAATGGGGACTTGCGGAACACTGAAGCTTTCTTT.

The chain uses TRBV10-3 and TRBJ1-5; D unresolved. The CDR3 sequence is 15 residues long. The germline V and J ends were trimmed by 0 bases and 5 bases, with 11 bases remaining between them. The germline V gene has CDR1 ENHRY and CDR2 SYGVKD. The CDR3 nucleotides are TGTGCCATCAGTGAGTCGGTAGGGAGTCATCAGCCCCAGCATTTT. This gives the protein CAISESVGSHQPQHF.

The chain joins TRBV19 to TRBJ1-1; D unclear. The CDR3 has 13 amino acids. V lost 4 bases and J 1 base, leaving 7 bases between the germline ends. CDR1 is LNHDA, CDR2 SQIVND, per germline (reference sequence). CDR3 nucleotide sequence: TGTGCCAGTAGTACCCTTACGAACACTGAAGCTTTCTTT. It translates to CASSTLTNTEAFF.

The chain uses TRBV5-6 and TRBJ2-5; D not certain. The CDR3 runs 13 residues. Germline V gene data show CDR1 as SGHDT and CDR2 as YYEEEE. V lost 1 base and J 5 bases, leaving 9 bases between the germline ends. The CDR3 region is CASSLRVWETQYF. The DNA for the CDR3 is TGTGCCAGCAGCTTGCGCGTTTGGGAGACCCAGTACTTC.

This chain uses TRBV28 with TRBJ2-7; 13 bases agree with TRBD2. CDR1 and CDR2 (germline): MDHEN, SYDVKM. After removal of 6 bases from V and 3 bases from J, the junction contained 2 bases not matched to a gene. The CDR3 is 14 residues long. This chain's CDR3 is CASRGTSGNYEQYF. In nucleotides, the CDR3 is TGTGCCAGCAGAGGGACTAGCGGGAACTACGAGCAGTACTTC.